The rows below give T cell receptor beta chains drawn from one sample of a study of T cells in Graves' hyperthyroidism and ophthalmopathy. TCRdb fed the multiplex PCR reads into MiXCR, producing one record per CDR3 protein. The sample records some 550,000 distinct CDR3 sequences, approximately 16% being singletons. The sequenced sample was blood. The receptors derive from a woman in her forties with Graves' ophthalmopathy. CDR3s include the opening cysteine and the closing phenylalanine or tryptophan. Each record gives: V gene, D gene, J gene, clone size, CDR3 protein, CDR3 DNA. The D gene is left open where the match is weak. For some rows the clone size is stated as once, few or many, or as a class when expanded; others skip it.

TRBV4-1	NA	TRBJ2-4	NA	CASSQETISVSKNIQYF	TGCGCCAGCAGCCAAGAGACTATCTCTGTTTCTAAAAACATTCAGTACTTC
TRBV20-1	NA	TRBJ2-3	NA	CSASGTSVDTQYF	TGCAGTGCTTCCGGGACAAGTGTTGATACGCAGTATTTT
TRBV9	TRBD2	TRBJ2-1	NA	CASSASGRRDNEQFF	TGTGCCAGCAGCGCCAGCGGGAGGCGGGACAATGAGCAGTTCTTC
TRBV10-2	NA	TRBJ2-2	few	CASREINTGELFF	TGCGCCAGCAGAGAAATTAACACCGGGGAGCTGTTTTTT
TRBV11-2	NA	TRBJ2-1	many	CASSLDLGSNNEQFF	TGTGCCAGCAGCTTAGATCTCGGGAGCAACAATGAGCAGTTCTTC
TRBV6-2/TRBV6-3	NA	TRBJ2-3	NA	CASSYGLLTDTQYF	TGTGCCAGCAGTTATGGACTACTCACAGATACGCAGTATTTT
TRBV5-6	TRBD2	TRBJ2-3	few	CASSVRGTSATRDTQYF	TGTGCCAGCAGCGTGCGCGGGACTAGCGCCACAAGAGATACGCAGTATTTT
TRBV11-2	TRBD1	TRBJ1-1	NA	CASSFTGDVEAFF	TGTGCCAGCAGCTTCACAGGGGATGTTGAAGCTTTCTTT
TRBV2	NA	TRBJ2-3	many	CASSYLRQDTQYF	TGTGCCAGCAGTTACCTAAGACAGGACACGCAGTATTTT
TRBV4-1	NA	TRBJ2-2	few	CASSQEPVNTGELFF	TGCGCCAGCAGCCAAGAACCGGTGAACACCGGGGAGCTGTTTTTT
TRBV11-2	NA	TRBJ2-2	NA	CASSLAEGSTGELFF	TGTGCCAGCAGCTTGGCGGAAGGGAGCACCGGGGAGCTGTTTTTT
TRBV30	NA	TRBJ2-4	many	CAWSGWVEGGLDIQYF	TGTGCCTGGAGTGGTTGGGTTGAGGGGGGGCTCGACATTCAGTACTTC
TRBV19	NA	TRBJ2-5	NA	CASSTMGLVERETQYF	TGTGCCAGTAGTACGATGGGACTCGTGGAACGAGAGACCCAGTACTTC
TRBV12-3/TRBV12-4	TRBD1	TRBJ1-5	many	CASSAGQGKDQPQHF	TGTGCCAGCAGCGCGGGACAGGGAAAGGATCAGCCCCAGCATTTT
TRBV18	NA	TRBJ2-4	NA	CASSPFPLQYF	TGTGCCAGCTCACCCTTTCCACTTCAGTACTTC
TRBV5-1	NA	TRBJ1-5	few	CATEYRVGNQPQHF	TGCGCCACCGAGTACAGGGTTGGCAATCAGCCCCAGCATTTT
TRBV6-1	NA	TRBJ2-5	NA	CASSDSSGVGTQYF	TGTGCCAGCAGTGACAGCTCGGGGGTAGGGACCCAGTACTTC
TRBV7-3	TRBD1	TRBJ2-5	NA	CASSRPGQVSETQYF	TGTGCCAGCAGCCGGCCGGGACAGGTTTCGGAGACCCAGTACTTC
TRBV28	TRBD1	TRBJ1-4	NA	CASSRPGTGFSSEKLFF	TGTGCCAGCAGCCGTCCCGGGACAGGGTTTAGTAGTGAAAAACTGTTTTTT
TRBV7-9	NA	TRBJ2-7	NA	CATMGRGSYEQYF	TGTGCCACCATGGGCAGGGGAAGCTACGAGCAGTACTTC
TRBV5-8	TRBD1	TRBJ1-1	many	CASSFGQGGEAFF	TGTGCCAGCAGCTTTGGACAGGGCGGTGAAGCTTTCTTT
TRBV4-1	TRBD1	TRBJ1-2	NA	CASSHRDRGRWDYGYTF	TGCGCCAGCAGCCACCGGGACAGGGGGCGCTGGGACTATGGCTACACCTTC
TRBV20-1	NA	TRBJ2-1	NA	CSARDGMGNEQFF	TGCAGTGCTAGAGATGGTATGGGGAATGAGCAGTTCTTC
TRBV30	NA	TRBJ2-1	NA	CAWSRDRDFGIGSQFF	TGTGCCTGGAGTCGAGACCGGGACTTTGGAATTGGGTCACAGTTCTTC
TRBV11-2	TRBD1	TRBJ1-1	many	CASSLDLGQGGTEAFF	TGTGCCAGCAGCTTAGACCTCGGACAGGGTGGGACTGAAGCTTTCTTT
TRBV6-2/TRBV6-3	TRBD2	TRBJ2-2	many	CASSYGGIAGGYTGELFF	TGTGCCAGCAGTTACGGGGGGATAGCGGGAGGCTACACCGGGGAGCTGTTTTTT
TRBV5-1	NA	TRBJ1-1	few	CASSLDPGSNTEAFF	TGCGCCAGCAGCTTGGATCCAGGGTCGAACACTGAAGCTTTCTTT
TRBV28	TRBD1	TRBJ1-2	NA	CASTGQVHLNYGYTF	TGTGCCAGCACCGGACAGGTTCACCTCAACTATGGCTACACCTTC
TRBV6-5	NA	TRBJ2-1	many	CASSYEAGTYNEQFF	TGTGCCAGCAGTTACGAGGCAGGAACCTACAATGAGCAGTTCTTC
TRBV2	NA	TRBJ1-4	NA	CASSVFNEKLFF	TGTGCCAGCAGTGTATTCAATGAAAAACTGTTTTTT
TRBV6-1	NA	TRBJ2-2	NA	CVSTRQNTGELFF	TGTGTCAGCACCCGACAAAACACCGGGGAGCTGTTTTTT
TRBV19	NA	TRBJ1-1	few	CASSIANTVNTEAFF	TGTGCCAGTAGTATAGCAAACACAGTGAACACTGAAGCTTTCTTT
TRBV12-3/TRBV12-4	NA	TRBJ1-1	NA	CASRPYETPGTEAFF	TGTGCCAGCAGGCCCTACGAAACCCCGGGCACTGAAGCTTTCTTT
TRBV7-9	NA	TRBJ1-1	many	CASKDGLNTEAFF	TGTGCCAGCAAGGACGGCTTGAACACTGAAGCTTTCTTT
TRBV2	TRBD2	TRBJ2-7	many	CATRLAAYEQYF	TGTGCCACTCGACTAGCGGCCTACGAGCAGTACTTC
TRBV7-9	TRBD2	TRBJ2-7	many	CASSFDPTSGSSEQYF	TGTGCCAGCAGCTTTGACCCGACTAGCGGGAGTTCCGAGCAGTACTTC
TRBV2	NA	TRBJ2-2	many	CASSKDYTGELFF	TGTGCCAGCAGTAAAGACTACACCGGGGAGCTGTTTTTT
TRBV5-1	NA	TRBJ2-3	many	CASSPGGAGADTQYF	TGCGCCAGCTCCCCAGGGGGGGCGGGGGCAGATACGCAGTATTTT
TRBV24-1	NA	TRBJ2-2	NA	CATSVPGLNTGELFF	TGTGCCACCAGTGTTCCCGGCCTGAACACCGGGGAGCTGTTTTTT
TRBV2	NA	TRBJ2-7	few	CASSGDPAEQYF	TGTGCCAGCAGCGGAGACCCCGCGGAGCAGTACTTC
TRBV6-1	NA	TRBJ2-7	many	CASSNGRVDSYEQYF	TGTGCCAGCAGTAATGGCAGGGTTGATTCCTACGAGCAGTACTTC
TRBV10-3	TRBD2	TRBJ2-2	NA	CAISEILARNTGELFF	TGTGCCATCAGTGAAATACTAGCGAGGAACACCGGGGAGCTGTTTTTT
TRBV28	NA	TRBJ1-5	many	CASCTLGRDQPQHF	TGTGCCAGCTGCACCCTGGGACGAGATCAGCCCCAGCATTTT
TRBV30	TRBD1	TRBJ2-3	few	CAWGKGASGTDTQYF	TGTGCCTGGGGGAAGGGGGCTTCTGGCACAGATACGCAGTATTTT
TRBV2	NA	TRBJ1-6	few	CASAEQVDSLHF	TGTGCCAGCGCCGAGCAGGTAGATTCTCTCCACTTT
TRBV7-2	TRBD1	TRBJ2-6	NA	CASSPGQGGANVLTF	TGTGCCAGCAGCCCAGGACAGGGCGGGGCCAACGTCCTGACTTTC
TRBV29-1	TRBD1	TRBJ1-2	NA	CSVGTGSGYGYTF	TGCAGCGTGGGGACAGGGTCGGGCTATGGCTACACCTTC
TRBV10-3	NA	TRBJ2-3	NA	CAISFGGRSTDTQYF	TGTGCCATCAGTTTTGGAGGGAGAAGCACAGATACGCAGTATTTT
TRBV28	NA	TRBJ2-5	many	CASSSLGVGTETQYF	TGTGCCAGCAGCTCCCTGGGGGTTGGGACAGAGACCCAGTACTTC